Each of the 15 T cell receptor beta chains below was sequenced from the same sample in a study of blood T cell repertoires in COVID-19. Measured with immunoSEQ multiplex PCR; TCRdb has only the in-frame clones, and not every one. In the table there are fewer than 15,000 clones, roughly 93% of which are singletons. Sequencing used peripheral blood. The receptor source for this set is a human donor in a cohort sampled during active COVID-19.

V usage is TRBV19 and J usage is TRBJ2-5; possibly TRBD1 for D (6 bases). With 5 bases removed from V and 0 bases from J, the gap between germline ends came to 10 bases. Germline V lookup: CDR1 LNHDA, CDR2 SQIVND (reference sequence). The CDR3 consists of 14 residues. CDR3 amino acids: CASSSRGYQETQYF. The CDR3 DNA reads as TGTGCCAGTAGTTCCAGGGGTTACCAAGAGACCCAGTACTTC.

J is TRBJ2-7 and V is TRBV6-6, with 12 bases that match TRBD1. The CDR3 spans 15 residues. Trimming at V came to 7 bases and at J to 2 bases, leaving 6 bases not matched to a gene. The germline V gene encodes CDR1 MNHNY and CDR2 SVGAGI (reference sequence). The CDR3 nucleotides are TGTGCCAGCACCCCGGGACAGGGGGCGCCCTACGAGCAGTACTTC. Protein product: CASTPGQGAPYEQYF.

The V and J genes are TRBV7-2 and TRBJ2-5, with 11 bases matching TRBD2. Germline CDR1 reads SGHTA; CDR2 reads FQGNSA. This CDR3 is built from 18 residues. V lost 3 bases, J lost 0 bases, and 9 bases stayed unmatched. Here the CDR3 DNA reads TGTGCCAGCAGCTTTTTCAGAGCTAGCGGGGGGTACCAAGAGACCCAGTACTTC. As protein: CASSFFRASGGYQETQYF. The whole variable domain, filled in from reference TRBV7-2 and TRBJ2-5, reads GAGVSQSPSNKVTEKGKDVELRCDPISGHTALYWYRQSLGQGLEFLIYFQGNSAPDKSGLPSDRFSAERTGGSVSTLTIQRTQQEDSAVYLCASSFFRASGGYQETQYFGPGTRLLVL.

J is TRBJ2-1 and V is TRBV6-1; maybe TRBD1 (5 bases). This CDR3 is built from 16 residues. Germline CDR1 MNHNS, CDR2 SASEGT. Trimming left V 2 bases short and J 6 bases short, with 17 bases between. For the CDR3, the DNA is TGTGCCAGCAGTGAAATGGGGTTACAGGTCTTCAATGAGCAGTTCTTC. Translating gives CASSEMGLQVFNEQFF.

The J gene is TRBJ1-2, the V gene TRBV21-1. TRBV21-1 counts as a pseudogene. The CDR3 covers 14 residues. CDR3 DNA: TGTGCCATCAGGCGGGGAGGGACGACCTATGGCTACACCTTC. It codes for CAIRRGGTTYGYTF.

The J gene is TRBJ1-1, the V gene TRBV2; TRBD1 aligns across 8 bases. The CDR3 loop spans 21 amino acids. The trim removed 0 bases at V and 0 bases at J, leaving 18 bases unmatched. In germline, CDR1 is SNHLY, CDR2 FYNNEI. CDR3 protein: CASSEARRQTGAHLMNTEAFF. CDR3 in DNA: TGTGCCAGCAGTGAAGCGCGTAGGCAGACAGGGGCCCATTTGATGAACACTGAAGCTTTCTTT.

The chain uses TRBV7-8 and TRBJ2-5; D uncertain. The germline V gene has CDR1 SGHVS and CDR2 FQNEAQ. The CDR3 spans 14 residues. With 4 bases removed from V and 0 bases from J, the gap between germline ends came to 9 bases. The CDR3 is CASSSPVNQETQYF. The CDR3 DNA reads TGTGCCAGCAGCTCCCCAGTAAACCAAGAGACCCAGTACTTC.

The gene calls are TRBV28 and TRBJ1-5; tentatively, D is TRBD1 (5 bases). Germline CDR1 is MDHEN and CDR2 is SYDVKM. This CDR3 comprises 14 residues. The V end lost 6 bases, the J end lost 5 bases, and 14 bases lay between the germline ends. CDR3 DNA: TGTGCCAGCAGCCGCATTGGAGGGGATCAGCCCCAGCATTTT. Its translation: CASSRIGGDQPQHF.

The chain employs TRBV28 and TRBJ2-7; 7 positions agree with TRBD2. The length of the CDR3 is 12 residues. With V trimmed by 6 bases and J by 2 bases, 1 base remained unmatched. CDR1 and CDR2 from the germline V gene are MDHEN and SYDVKM. CDR3 amino acids: CASSRGAYEQYF. CDR3 in DNA: TGTGCCAGCAGCCGGGGGGCCTACGAGCAGTACTTC.

The rearrangement uses TRBV6-6 and TRBJ2-5; TRBD2 is a possible D gene (5 bases). V gave up 11 bases and J gave up 9 bases, with 16 bases separating them. Germline loops: CDR1 MNHNY, CDR2 SVGAGI (reference sequence). The CDR3 length is 11 residues. In nucleotides, the CDR3 is TGTGCCTCATTGATCCCGGGGTCCCAGTACTTC. Its protein product is CASLIPGSQYF.

The chain joins TRBV28 to TRBJ1-5, with D unclear. Trimming took off 4 bases at V and 3 bases at J, with 7 bases between the two ends. This CDR3 has 13 residues. The germline CDR1 and CDR2 sequences are MDHEN and SYDVKM. As DNA, the CDR3 is TGTGCCAGCAGTTGGCAGAACAATCAGCCCCAGCATTTT. Translated, it gives CASSWQNNQPQHF.

The J gene is TRBJ2-2, the V gene TRBV13; the D is unclear. Germline loops: CDR1 PRHDT, CDR2 FYEKMQ (reference sequence). The CDR3 is made up of 12 amino acids. Trimming shortened V by 5 bases and J by 8 bases, and 9 bases separated the two germline ends. CDR3 amino acids: CASSPLRGELFF. CDR3 coding DNA: TGTGCCAGCAGCCCCCTTCGGGGGGAGCTGTTTTTT. The full variable domain, in which reference TRBV13 and TRBJ2-2 provide the parts outside the CDR3, is AAGVIQSPRHLIKEKRETATLKCYPIPRHDTVYWYQQGPGQDPQFLISFYEKMQSDKGSIPDRFSAQQFSDYHSELNMSSLELGDSALYFCASSPLRGELFFGEGSRLTVL.

In its sample, this clone was seen once. This chain connects TRBV5-4 to TRBJ1-5; TRBD1 matches 8 bases. The CDR3 runs to 17 residues. Germline V CDR1 and CDR2: SGHNT, YYREEE (reference sequence). V gave up 4 bases and J gave up 5 bases; unmatched junction bases: 14. CDR3 in DNA: TGTGCCAGCAGCCCCCCTAGACAGGGGAAATTCCATCAGCCCCAGCATTTT. It yields the protein CASSPPRQGKFHQPQHF. The complete variable domain, with remaining parts taken from reference TRBV5-4 and TRBJ1-5, reads ETGVTQSPTHLIKTRGQQVTLRCSSQSGHNTVSWYQQALGQGPQFIFQYYREEENGRGNFPPRFSGLQFPNYSSELNVNALELDDSALYLCASSPPRQGKFHQPQHFGDGTRLSIL.

The chain carries TRBV30 and TRBJ2-1; D is perhaps TRBD1 (6 bases). The V end was cut by 3 bases, the J end by 7 bases, with 13 bases between. CDR3 length: 13 residues. The germline CDR1 and CDR2 sequences are GTSNPN and SVGIG (reference sequence). The CDR3 coding sequence is TGTGCCTGGAGGGAGAGGGGGTTGAATGAGCAGTTCTTC. Its protein is CAWRERGLNEQFF.

V is TRBV15 and J is TRBJ1-5; D is undetermined. The CDR3 totals 14 residues. Trimming took off 3 bases at V and 5 bases at J, with 11 bases between the two ends. In germline, CDR1 is LNHNV, CDR2 YYDKDF (reference sequence). CDR3 protein: CATSRGGEYQPQHF. Written as DNA, the CDR3 is TGTGCCACCAGCAGGGGAGGCGAGTATCAGCCCCAGCATTTT.